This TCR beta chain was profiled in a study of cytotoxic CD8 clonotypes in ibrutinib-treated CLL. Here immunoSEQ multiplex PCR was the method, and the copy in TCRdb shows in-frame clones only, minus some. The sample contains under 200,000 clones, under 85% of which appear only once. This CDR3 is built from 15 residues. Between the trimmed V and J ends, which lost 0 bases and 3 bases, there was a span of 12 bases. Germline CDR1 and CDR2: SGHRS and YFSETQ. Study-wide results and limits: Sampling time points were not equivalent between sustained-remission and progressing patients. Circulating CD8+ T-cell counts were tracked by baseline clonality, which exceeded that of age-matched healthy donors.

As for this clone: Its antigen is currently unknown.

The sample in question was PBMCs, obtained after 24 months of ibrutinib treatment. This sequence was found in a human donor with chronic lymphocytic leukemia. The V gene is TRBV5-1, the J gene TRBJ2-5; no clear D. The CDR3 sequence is CASSLGARFEETQYF. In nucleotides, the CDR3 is TGCGCCAGCAGCTTGGGGGCAAGGTTTGAAGAGACCCAGTACTTC.